The 25 T cell receptor beta chains in this list originate from one sample, sequenced in a study of T cell responses to AZD1222 COVID-19 vaccine. The method was immunoSEQ multiplex PCR; TCRdb's version includes in-frame clones alone and lacks a portion of them. The sample consists of some 95,000 clones, 70% to 90% of them appearing once. The material was peripheral blood, obtained on day 0 of AZD1222 vaccination. The receptor source for this set is an adult in good health.

Points on this clone: Germline and junction disagree at one end, which may indicate a read error. The CDR3 protein is CANYRGGF. The CDR3 nucleotides are TGTGCCAACTACAGGGGGGGTTTT. The rearrangement joins TRBV19 to TRBJ1-1; 8 positions match TRBD1. Per the germline V gene, CDR1 is LNHDA and CDR2 is SQIVND (reference sequence). CDR3 size: 8 residues.

V usage is TRBV7-2 and J usage is TRBJ2-5; 11 nucleotides match TRBD2. Germline loops: CDR1 SGHTA, CDR2 FQGNSA. The CDR3 contains 14 residues. J gave up 5 bases and V 9 bases, and 8 bases lay outside the gene matches. Written as DNA, the CDR3 is TGTGCCAGTGGACTAGCGGGCCCTGGTGAGACCCAGTACTTC. It yields the protein CASGLAGPGETQYF.

This chain links TRBV4-1 with TRBJ1-4; D gene uncertain. Germline CDR1 is MGHRA and CDR2 is YSYEKL. The CDR3 consists of 17 residues. The germline V and J ends were trimmed by 0 bases and 3 bases, with 14 bases remaining between them. For the CDR3, the DNA is TGCGCCAGCAGCCAAGAAGGCGCTCGGCTGTCTAATGAAAAACTGTTTTTT. It codes for CASSQEGARLSNEKLFF.

This clone was detected a few times. This sequence joins TRBV19 and TRBJ1-4; 7 bases are shared with TRBD1. In germline, CDR1 is LNHDA, CDR2 SQIVND (reference sequence). The CDR3 has 16 residues. Trimming cost V 2 bases and J 3 bases; bases outside gene matches: 6. For the CDR3, the DNA is TGTGCCAGTAGTATATCGACAGGGAACGCTAATGAAAAACTGTTTTTT. Amino acids: CASSISTGNANEKLFF.

J is TRBJ1-2 and V is TRBV25-1; weak D call: TRBD1 (5 bases). The V end lost 1 base, the J end lost 4 bases, and 13 bases lay between the germline ends. Germline CDR1 and CDR2: MGHDK and SYGVNS. CDR3 length: 15 residues. The CDR3 DNA reads TGTGCCAGCAGTGAATCCGTGTCAGGGCGCTATGGCTACACCTTC. This sequence encodes CASSESVSGRYGYTF.

V usage is TRBV27 and J usage is TRBJ1-5; D unresolved. V dropped 2 bases and J dropped 5 bases, with 7 bases sitting between them. Looked up from germline, CDR1 is MNHEY and CDR2 is SMNVEV (reference sequence). The CDR3 spans 13 residues. The CDR3 DNA reads as TGTGCCAGCAGTTTAGAGGGAGATCAGCCCCAGCATTTT. Protein: CASSLEGDQPQHF.

This chain links TRBV3-1 (or the pseudogene TRBV3-2) with TRBJ1-6; the D is unclear. Trimming removed 1 base at V and 0 bases at J, with 4 bases between. The length of the CDR3 is 15 residues. Germline loops: CDR1 LGHDT, CDR2 YNNKEL (reference sequence). CDR3 DNA sequence: TGTGCCAGCAGCCAAGGTATCTCCTATAATTCACCCCTCCACTTT. Protein: CASSQGISYNSPLHF.

The chain links TRBV20-1 to TRBJ2-5; D unresolved. The CDR3 extends over 13 amino acids. Germline values: CDR1 DFQATT, CDR2 SNEGSKA (reference sequence). The ends were cut back, 3 bases at V and 4 bases at J, with 12 bases in the middle. CDR3 loop: CSASFATGETQYF. CDR3 DNA sequence: TGCAGTGCTAGTTTCGCAACGGGAGAGACCCAGTACTTC.

V usage is TRBV10-3 and J usage is TRBJ2-2; TRBD2 matches 11 bases. This CDR3 region has 17 residues. V shed 6 bases, J shed 4 bases, and the junction held 10 bases outside the gene matches. Germline CDR1 reads ENHRY; CDR2 reads SYGVKD. The CDR3 sequence: CAIRGLAEAPGTGELFF. The CDR3 coding sequence is TGTGCCATCAGGGGACTAGCGGAGGCCCCAGGCACCGGGGAGCTGTTTTTT.

This chain links TRBV7-3 with TRBJ2-1, with TRBD2 matching over 10 bases. The CDR3 runs to 13 residues. Germline V lookup: CDR1 SGHTA, CDR2 FQGTGA. V dropped 2 bases and J dropped 16; count of bases not matched to a gene: 8. This CDR3 is CASSLGTSEAAFF. In DNA form, the CDR3 reads TGTGCCAGCAGCTTAGGGACTAGCGAGGCGGCTTTCTTC.

The chain links TRBV7-9 to TRBJ2-7; 7 bases map to TRBD1. The CDR3 runs to 12 residues. V lost 2 bases, J lost 6 bases, and 1 base stayed unmatched. Germline V gene lookup returns CDR1 SEHNR and CDR2 FQNEAQ (reference sequence). CDR3 in DNA: TGTGCCAGCAGCTTAAAGGGGGCCGAGCAGTACTTC. Its protein is CASSLKGAEQYF.

The CDR3 DNA sequence: TGTGCCAGCAGCTCTAGACCCGTGACAGCCAGGGTGTCTGGAAACACCATATATTTT. Translation gives CASSSRPVTARVSGNTIYF. The chain joins TRBV7-8 to TRBJ1-3; D is perhaps TRBD1 (5 bases). V was cut by 4 bases and J by 1 base, with 23 bases left in between. The CDR3 is 19 amino acids. Germline V lookup: CDR1 SGHVS, CDR2 FQNEAQ.

A few counts support this clone. The J gene is TRBJ1-6, the V gene TRBV27; 7 bases align to TRBD1. This CDR3 has 16 amino acids. After removal of 3 bases from V and 3 bases from J, the junction contained 5 bases not matched to a gene. Germline V CDR1 and CDR2: MNHEY, SMNVEV (reference sequence). The DNA of the CDR3 is TGTGCCAGCAGTTTGGGGACAGAGAACTATAATTCACCCCTCCACTTT. This sequence encodes CASSLGTENYNSPLHF.

The V and J genes are TRBV18 and TRBJ1-6; TRBD1 is a possible D gene (6 bases). The ends were cut back, 8 bases at V and 7 bases at J, with 12 bases in the middle. Germline V CDR1 and CDR2: KGHSH, LQKENI. CDR3 length: 13 amino acids. The CDR3 DNA sequence: TGTGCCAGCACAGGACAGAAAAATTCACCCCTCCACTTT. This translates into CASTGQKNSPLHF.

This rearrangement joins TRBV3-1 (or the pseudogene TRBV3-2) to TRBJ1-2, with 9 positions matching TRBD1. The CDR3 sequence is 16 residues long. CDR1 LGHDT and CDR2 YNNKEL come from the germline V gene (reference sequence). V lost 3 bases to trimming and J lost 4 bases; unmatched junction nucleotides: 9. CDR3 amino acids: CASSHADRGKTYGYTF. The CDR3 DNA is TGTGCCAGCAGCCATGCGGACAGGGGCAAGACCTATGGCTACACCTTC.

The chain is built from TRBV6-5 and TRBJ2-1; the D gene could be TRBD1 or TRBD2 (5 bases each). CDR1 is MNHEY, CDR2 SVGAGI, per germline. V gave up 5 bases and J gave up 8 bases, with 16 bases separating them. This CDR3 comprises 14 residues. The DNA for the CDR3 is TGTGCCAGCAGTCCACTGTTAATGGGGGATGAGCAGTTCTTC. Translation gives CASSPLLMGDEQFF.

The count of this clone is one. The chain recombines TRBV6-2 or TRBV6-3 with TRBJ1-2; unclear D gene. V shed 0 bases and J shed 8 bases, with 7 bases lying between them. This CDR3 is built from 12 residues. Germline V CDR1 and CDR2: MNHEY, SVGEGT. CDR3 protein: CASSYSGWGYTF. CDR3 sequence (DNA): TGTGCCAGCAGTTACTCAGGCTGGGGCTACACCTTC.

This chain connects TRBV6-5 to TRBJ2-1; D is possibly TRBD2 (6 bases). Germline CDR1 reads MNHEY; CDR2 reads SVGAGI. The CDR3 has 16 amino acids. The ends were cut back, 3 bases at V and 5 bases at J, with 17 bases in the middle. The CDR3 nucleotides read TGTGCCAGCAGTTATTCTTTGGGCCCGGGGGACAATGAGCAGTTCTTC. Its protein product is CASSYSLGPGDNEQFF.

As DNA, the CDR3 is TGTGCCAGCAGCCAGGGCCGCGGGTCCTACGAGCAGTACTTC. As protein: CASSQGRGSYEQYF. The chain uses TRBV11-3 and TRBJ2-7; the D gene could be TRBD1 or TRBD2 (5 bases each). The CDR3 runs to 14 residues. Trimming took off 5 bases at V and 1 base at J, with 12 bases between the two ends. In germline, CDR1 is SGHNT, CDR2 YENEEA.

This chain uses TRBV5-1 with TRBJ2-1; D perhaps matches TRBD1 (5 bases). The CDR3 has 13 residues. CDR1 is SGHRS, CDR2 YFSETQ, per germline. V was cut by 0 bases and J by 6 bases, with 7 bases left in between. CDR3 sequence: CASSLAQGNEQFF. DNA of the CDR3: TGCGCCAGCAGCTTGGCCCAGGGCAATGAGCAGTTCTTC. Supplemented by reference TRBV5-1 and TRBJ2-1, the full variable domain reads KAGVTQTPRYLIKTRGQQVTLSCSPISGHRSVSWYQQTPGQGLQFLFEYFSETQRNKGNFPGRFSGRQFSNSRSEMNVSTLELGDSALYLCASSLAQGNEQFFGPGTRLTVL.

This clone was detected a few times. V usage is TRBV5-4 and J usage is TRBJ1-3, with D possibly being TRBD1 (6 bases). The V end lost 6 bases, the J end lost 0 bases, and 16 bases lay between the germline ends. Germline CDR1 reads SGHNT; CDR2 reads YYREEE (reference sequence). The CDR3 sequence is 16 residues long. CDR3 coding DNA: TGTGCCAGCAACCTGGGGGGGCCGAGCTCTGGAAACACCATATATTTT. Translation gives CASNLGGPSSGNTIYF. The variable domain in full, completed from reference TRBV5-4 and TRBJ1-3, reads ETGVTQSPTHLIKTRGQQVTLRCSSQSGHNTVSWYQQALGQGPQFIFQYYREEENGRGNFPPRFSGLQFPNYSSELNVNALELDDSALYLCASNLGGPSSGNTIYFGEGSWLTVV.

This chain joins TRBV12-5 and TRBJ2-6, with D unclear. Trimming left V 2 bases short and J 1 base short, with 0 bases between. CDR3 length: 13 residues. CDR1 and CDR2 (germline): LGHNT, FRNRAP. The CDR3 sequence: CASGLSGANVLTF. The DNA of the CDR3 is TGTGCTAGTGGTTTGTCTGGGGCCAACGTCCTGACTTTC.

The genes are TRBV19 and TRBJ2-1; TRBD1 matches 9 bases. CDR1 LNHDA and CDR2 SQIVND come from the germline V gene (reference sequence). V lost 9 bases and J lost 9; bases outside the gene matches: 12. The CDR3 has 14 residues. CDR3 sequence reads: CASQPGQGPSEQFF. CDR3 nucleotides: TGTGCCAGCCAACCGGGACAGGGACCGAGTGAGCAGTTCTTC.

This chain uses TRBV5-4 with TRBJ2-3, with TRBD2 identical over 8 bases. The CDR3 loop spans 15 amino acids. Germline CDR1 reads SGHNT; CDR2 reads YYREEE (reference sequence). With V trimmed by 4 bases and J by 4 bases, 8 bases remained unmatched. CDR3 nucleotide sequence: TGTGCCAGCAGCACCGGACTAGCAACAGCAGATACGCAGTATTTT. Amino acid sequence: CASSTGLATADTQYF.

The rearrangement links TRBV6-5 to TRBJ1-4; 10 nucleotides align to TRBD1. Trimming removed 6 bases from V and 7 bases from J; junction bases left unmatched: 8. Germline CDR1 is MNHEY and CDR2 is SVGAGI. This CDR3 is built from 15 residues. The CDR3 sequence is CASRQMTGGGEKLFF. The CDR3, as DNA: TGTGCCAGCAGGCAGATGACAGGGGGCGGTGAAAAACTGTTTTTT.